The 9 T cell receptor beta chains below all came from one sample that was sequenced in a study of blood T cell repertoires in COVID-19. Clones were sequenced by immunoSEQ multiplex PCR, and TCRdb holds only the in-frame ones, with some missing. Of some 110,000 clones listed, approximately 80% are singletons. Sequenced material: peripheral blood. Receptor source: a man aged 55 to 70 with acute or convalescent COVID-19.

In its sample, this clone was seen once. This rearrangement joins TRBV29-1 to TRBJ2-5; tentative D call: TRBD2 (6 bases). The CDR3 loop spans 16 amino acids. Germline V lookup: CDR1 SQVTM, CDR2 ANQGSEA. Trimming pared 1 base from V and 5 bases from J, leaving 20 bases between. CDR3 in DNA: TGCAGCGTTGAAGTTTATAGGGACTTCTTTTTTGAGACCCAGTACTTC. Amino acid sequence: CSVEVYRDFFFETQYF.

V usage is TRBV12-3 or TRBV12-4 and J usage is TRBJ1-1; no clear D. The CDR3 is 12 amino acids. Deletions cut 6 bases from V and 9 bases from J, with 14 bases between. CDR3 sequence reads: CASSHSSWKAFF. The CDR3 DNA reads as TGTGCCAGCAGCCACAGCTCCTGGAAAGCTTTCTTT.

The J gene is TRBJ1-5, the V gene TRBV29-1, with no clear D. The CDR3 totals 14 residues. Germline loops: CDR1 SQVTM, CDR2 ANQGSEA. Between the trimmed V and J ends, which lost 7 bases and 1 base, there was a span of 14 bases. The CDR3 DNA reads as TGCAGCGCCACACTCCGGGGAAGCAATCAGCCCCAGCATTTT. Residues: CSATLRGSNQPQHF.

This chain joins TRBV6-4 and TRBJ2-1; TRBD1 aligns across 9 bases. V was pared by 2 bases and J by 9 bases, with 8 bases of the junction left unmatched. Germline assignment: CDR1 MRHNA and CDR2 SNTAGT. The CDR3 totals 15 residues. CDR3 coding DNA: TGTGCCAGCAGTGACCCAGGACAGGGGTCTGGTGAGCAGTTCTTC. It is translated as CASSDPGQGSGEQFF.

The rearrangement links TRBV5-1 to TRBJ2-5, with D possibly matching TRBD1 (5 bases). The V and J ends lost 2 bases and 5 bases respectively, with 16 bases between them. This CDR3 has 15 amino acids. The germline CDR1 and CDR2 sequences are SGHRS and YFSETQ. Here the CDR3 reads CASSFTPGPGETQYF. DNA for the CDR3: TGCGCCAGCAGCTTCACCCCAGGGCCAGGGGAGACCCAGTACTTC.

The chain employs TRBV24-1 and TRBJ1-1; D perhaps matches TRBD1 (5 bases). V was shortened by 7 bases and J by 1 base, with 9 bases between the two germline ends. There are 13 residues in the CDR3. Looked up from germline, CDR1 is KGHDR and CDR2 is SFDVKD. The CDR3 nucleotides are TGTGCCACCAGGCGGGACGGGAACACTGAAGCTTTCTTT. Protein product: CATRRDGNTEAFF.

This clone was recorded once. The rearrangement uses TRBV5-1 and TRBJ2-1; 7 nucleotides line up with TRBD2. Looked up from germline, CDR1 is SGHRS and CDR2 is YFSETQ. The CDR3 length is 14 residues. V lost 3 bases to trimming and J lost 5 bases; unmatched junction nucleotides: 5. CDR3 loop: CASSSVAGNNEQFF. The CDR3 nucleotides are TGCGCCAGCAGCTCAGTAGCGGGCAACAATGAGCAGTTCTTC.

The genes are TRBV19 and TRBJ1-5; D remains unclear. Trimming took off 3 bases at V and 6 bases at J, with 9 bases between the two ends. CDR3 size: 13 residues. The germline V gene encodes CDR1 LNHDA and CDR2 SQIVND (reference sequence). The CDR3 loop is CASSIERSQPQHF. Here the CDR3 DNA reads TGTGCCAGTAGTATCGAGAGGAGTCAGCCCCAGCATTTT.

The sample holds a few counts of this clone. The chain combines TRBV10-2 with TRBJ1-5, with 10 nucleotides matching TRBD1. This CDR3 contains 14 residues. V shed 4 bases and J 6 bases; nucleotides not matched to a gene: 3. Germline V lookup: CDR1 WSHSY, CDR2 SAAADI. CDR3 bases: TGCGCCAGCAGTGGGACAGGGGGAGGTCAGCCCCAGCATTTT. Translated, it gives CASSGTGGGQPQHF.